The source of this TCR beta chain is a study of metastatic and nonmetastatic thyroid tumors. Study summary: The comparison covered peripheral blood and tumor or nodule tissue in malignant and benign thyroid patients.

TCRdb re-called the PCR reads via MiXCR. The data contain some 64,000 clones, roughly 4% of them singletons. Every patient was untreated before thyroid surgery. This clone was seen repeatedly, ten times or more. The receptor was isolated from a female donor with papillary thyroid cancer or a benign thyroid nodule (not recorded which). Some clones in this sample may be carry-over from other donors' samples. Sequenced: blood.

The CDR3 loop reads CASSAFQGKGSYEQYF. CDR3 coding DNA: TGTGCCAGCAGTGCCTTCCAGGGAAAGGGCTCCTACGAGCAGTACTTC. The genes are TRBV12-3 or TRBV12-4 and TRBJ2-7; possibly TRBD1 for D (5 bases). Trimming cost V 5 bases and J 0 bases, with 17 bases left between them. This CDR3 comprises 16 residues.